Each of the 31 T cell receptor beta chains below was sequenced from the same sample in a study of T cells in Graves' hyperthyroidism and ophthalmopathy. Researchers took RNA transcripts and amplified the TCR beta CDR3 regions from them. Initially, a first-round RT-PCR of the TCR CDR3 employed the HTBI primer set. MiXCR, applied by TCRdb to the multiplex PCR reads, yields one record per CDR3 protein. The data show about 350,000 distinct CDR3 sequences, with around 13% seen just once and 20% to 25% held by the top ten. Sequencing was carried out using blood. These receptors originate from a woman in her 30s with Graves' hyperthyroidism.

This clonotype has just a few counts. This rearrangement joins TRBV24-1 to TRBJ2-5, with TRBD2 identical over 11 bases. The germline CDR1 and CDR2 sequences are KGHDR and SFDVKD. V trimming: 6 bases; J trimming: 5 bases; junction bases outside the gene matches: 7. The CDR3 runs to 15 residues. The CDR3 DNA reads TGTGCCACCAGTCCGACTAGCGGGATGATGGAGACCCAGTACTTC. Protein sequence: CATSPTSGMMETQYF.

This clonotype was recorded many times. The chain combines TRBV28 with TRBJ2-7; possibly TRBD1 for D (6 bases). Trimming removed 10 bases from V and 7 bases from J, with 20 bases in between. The CDR3 has 13 amino acids. Germline V gene sequence: CDR1 MDHEN, CDR2 SYDVKM. This CDR3 reads CATTGTELGEQYF. DNA for the CDR3: TGTGCCACCACAGGGACCGAGCTGGGGGAGCAGTACTTC.

This clonotype showed up many times. This chain links TRBV28 with TRBJ1-5; no clear D gene. This CDR3 comprises 14 residues. With 2 bases removed from V and 6 bases from J, the gap between germline ends came to 11 bases. CDR1 is MDHEN and CDR2 is SYDVKM in the germline V gene. The CDR3 DNA sequence: TGTGCCAGCAGTTTAGTCCCCCTCGGTCAGCCCCAGCATTTT. It is translated as CASSLVPLGQPQHF.

In the case of this clonotype: This may be a read error: a much more frequent sequence differs by one nucleotide. The genes are TRBV12-3 or TRBV12-4 and TRBJ2-3; 7 bases align to TRBD2. The length of the CDR3 is 14 residues. In DNA form, the CDR3 reads TGTGCCAGCGGTTTTGGGGGAGGGGCAGATACGCAGTATTTT. It codes for CASGFGGGADTQYF.

The sample holds many counts of this clonotype. This chain uses TRBV9 with TRBJ2-5, with TRBD2 matching 12 bases. Germline loops: CDR1 SGDLS, CDR2 YYNGEE. The CDR3 totals 20 residues. The J segment lost 2 bases and the V segment lost 4 bases, leaving 18 bases of the junction unmatched. The CDR3 nucleotides read TGTGCCAGCAGCCCACGACCCGCCACTAGCGGGAGGATGGGGCAAGAGACCCAGTACTTC. It is translated as CASSPRPATSGRMGQETQYF.

This clonotype was recorded many times. This sequence joins TRBV12-3 or TRBV12-4 and TRBJ1-3; D is uncertain. The CDR3 consists of 13 residues. Trimming took off 5 bases at V and 2 bases at J, with 7 bases between the two ends. DNA for the CDR3: TGTGCCAGCAGTCAGAGGCCTGGAAACACCATATATTTT. Translating it yields CASSQRPGNTIYF.

This chain joins TRBV20-1 and TRBJ2-1; D perhaps matches TRBD2 (6 bases). Trimming took off 7 bases at V and 2 bases at J, with 18 bases between the two ends. This CDR3 contains 15 residues. CDR1 is DFQATT, CDR2 SNEGSKA, per germline (reference sequence). CDR3: CSDVEAGGTYNEQFF. The CDR3, as DNA: TGCAGTGATGTAGAAGCGGGCGGGACCTACAATGAGCAGTTCTTC.

This clonotype was observed once. This could be a read error, since a much larger clone is one nucleotide away. The chain recombines TRBV7-9 with TRBJ2-1; D call uncertain. CDR3 length: 13 residues. Germline V gene lookup returns CDR1 SEHNR and CDR2 FQNEAQ (reference sequence). The chain's CDR3 is CTSSLSARNEQFF. In DNA form, the CDR3 reads TGTACCAGCAGCTTATCAGCGCGGAATGAGCAGTTCTTC.

This chain uses TRBV3-1 with TRBJ1-1, with 10 bases that match TRBD1. Germline CDR1 reads LGHDT; CDR2 reads YNNKEL (reference sequence). The CDR3 sequence is 14 residues long. Trimming cost V 5 bases and J 9 bases; bases outside gene matches: 9. The CDR3 here is CASSAPGQGRQAFF. The CDR3 nucleotides are TGTGCCAGCAGCGCACCGGGACAGGGGAGGCAAGCTTTCTTT.

This clonotype came up many times. This rearrangement joins TRBV24-1 to TRBJ2-5; 9 bases fit TRBD1. Germline V gives CDR1 KGHDR, CDR2 SFDVKD. The CDR3 totals 17 residues. V was pared by 4 bases and J by 4 bases, with 12 bases of the junction left unmatched. The CDR3 sequence is CATSDPSLGQGRETQYF. CDR3 nucleotide sequence: TGTGCCACCAGTGACCCTTCCCTTGGACAGGGGAGAGAGACCCAGTACTTC.

The sample holds a few counts of this clonotype. The chain has TRBV6-1 and TRBJ2-1, with 7 bases lining up with TRBD2. After removal of 6 bases from V and 1 base from J, the junction contained 6 bases not matched to a gene. The CDR3 loop spans 15 amino acids. Germline V gene sequence: CDR1 MNHNS, CDR2 SASEGT. CDR3 coding DNA: TGTGCCAGCAGAACCACAGCGGGGTCCTACAATGAGCAGTTCTTC. This encodes CASRTTAGSYNEQFF.

This chain links TRBV28 with TRBJ2-1; 10 positions match TRBD1. This CDR3 has 13 amino acids. Trimming cost V 6 bases and J 14 bases; bases outside gene matches: 10. Germline assignment: CDR1 MDHEN and CDR2 SYDVKM. Here the CDR3 reads CASRTQAGTGEFF. The CDR3 bases are TGTGCCAGCAGAACCCAGGCCGGGACAGGGGAGTTCTTC.

In this sample, this clonotype turned up many times. This rearrangement joins TRBV19 to TRBJ1-3; D is undetermined. Trimming took off 6 bases at V and 2 bases at J, with 5 bases between the two ends. The CDR3 covers 12 residues. Germline lookup yields CDR1 LNHDA and CDR2 SQIVND (reference sequence). CDR3 coding DNA: TGTGCCAGTAGGGGGACTGGAAACACCATATATTTT. It translates to CASRGTGNTIYF.

The chain is built from TRBV20-1 and TRBJ2-3; a weak D match, TRBD2 (5 bases). The CDR3 has 14 amino acids. Trimming stripped 7 bases from V and 2 bases from J, with 16 bases between. CDR1 is DFQATT and CDR2 is SNEGSKA in the germline V gene (reference sequence). The CDR3 sequence is CSGPEGLATDTQYF. Here the CDR3 DNA reads TGCAGTGGCCCAGAAGGGCTAGCCACAGATACGCAGTATTTT.

This clonotype came up many times. V and J are TRBV28 and TRBJ2-5; 8 nucleotides match TRBD2. From germline, CDR1 is MDHEN and CDR2 SYDVKM. V shed 2 bases, J shed 1 base, and the junction held 9 bases outside the gene matches. This CDR3 has 17 amino acids. Here the CDR3 reads CASSLMASGYTQETQYF. CDR3 bases: TGTGCCAGCAGTTTAATGGCTAGCGGGTATACCCAAGAGACCCAGTACTTC.

This chain links TRBV27 with TRBJ2-1; TRBD2 agrees at 14 bases. Germline CDR1 MNHEY, CDR2 SMNVEV (reference sequence). CDR3 length: 13 residues. Trimming removed 10 bases from V and 15 bases from J; junction bases left unmatched: 11. This CDR3 is CATLTGTSGSLFF. In DNA form, the CDR3 reads TGTGCCACCCTGACCGGGACTAGCGGGAGTCTGTTCTTC.

This clonotype was detected only a few times. This rearrangement joins TRBV10-2 to TRBJ1-5, with D maybe TRBD1 (6 bases). The length of the CDR3 is 13 residues. CDR1 WSHSY and CDR2 SAAADI come from the germline V gene. Trimming removed 7 bases from V and 5 bases from J, with 12 bases in between. The CDR3 DNA follows: TGCGCCAGCAATAAGGGGGGGGATCAGCCCCAGCATTTT. Translated: CASNKGGDQPQHF.

This clonotype occurred many times. V gene TRBV15 combines with J gene TRBJ2-1; D is undetermined. V lost 0 bases to trimming and J lost 6 bases, with 12 bases between them. The CDR3 sequence is 15 residues long. CDR1 is LNHNV, CDR2 YYDKDF, per germline (reference sequence). The CDR3 reads CATSRDLAAGNEQFF. In DNA form, the CDR3 reads TGTGCCACCAGCAGAGATTTGGCAGCAGGCAATGAGCAGTTCTTC.

This clonotype was seen ten or more times. This chain joins TRBV9 and TRBJ1-1; D perhaps matches TRBD1 (5 bases). This CDR3 is 13 amino acids long. V lost 3 bases and J lost 8, with 14 bases in between. Germline V gene sequence: CDR1 SGDLS, CDR2 YYNGEE. CDR3 sequence (DNA): TGTGCCAGCAGCGAGGGAGGCGGGGCCGAAGCTTTCTTT. The encoded protein is CASSEGGGAEAFF.

This clonotype was counted a few times. The chain employs TRBV3-1 and TRBJ2-2; possibly TRBD1 for D (5 bases). This CDR3 comprises 14 residues. V shed 4 bases and J shed 0 bases, with 6 bases lying between them. Germline CDR1 is LGHDT and CDR2 is YNNKEL (reference sequence). CDR3 region: CASSRQSNTGELFF. The CDR3 DNA is TGTGCCAGCAGCCGACAGTCGAACACCGGGGAGCTGTTTTTT.

This clonotype has only a few counts. The chain links TRBV4-1 to TRBJ2-2; tentative D call: TRBD2 (6 bases). Trimming removed 7 bases at V and 7 bases at J, with 19 bases between. Germline V CDR1 and CDR2: MGHRA, YSYEKL. There are 15 residues in the CDR3. CDR3 DNA: TGCGCCAGCAACGCCGCAGGCCGGGACTTCGGGGAGCTGTTTTTT. Protein sequence: CASNAAGRDFGELFF.

This clonotype has just one count. The rearrangement uses TRBV28 and TRBJ1-5; the D is unclear. Trimming removed 5 bases from V and 9 bases from J, with 26 bases in between. Germline CDR1 is MDHEN and CDR2 is SYDVKM. The CDR3 spans 17 residues. CDR3 DNA: TGTGCCAGCAGTAAATTTACTCTGCGTGGGGAACCGCGGCCCCAGCATTTT. Encoded protein: CASSKFTLRGEPRPQHF.

This clonotype was counted ten times or more. The V gene is TRBV2, the J gene TRBJ1-1; D is uncertain. Germline V CDR1 and CDR2: SNHLY, FYNNEI. V lost 7 bases, J lost 2 bases, and 14 bases lay in between. This CDR3 has 14 amino acids. The CDR3 nucleotides read TGTGCCAGCACCCCCCAGGCAGTTAACACTGAAGCTTTCTTT. This sequence encodes CASTPQAVNTEAFF.

This clonotype has only a few counts. The rearrangement links TRBV12-3 or TRBV12-4 to TRBJ1-5; the D is unclear. This CDR3 spans 16 amino acids. V was trimmed by 1 base and J by 4 bases, leaving 14 bases between them. Here the CDR3 reads CASSLGWRQLNQPQHF. Written as DNA, the CDR3 is TGTGCCAGCAGTTTAGGTTGGCGGCAGTTAAATCAGCCCCAGCATTTT.

This clonotype was observed a handful of times. The chain combines TRBV25-1 with TRBJ1-5, with no clear D. Trimming shortened V by 0 bases and J by 7 bases, and 10 bases separated the two germline ends. The CDR3 contains 14 residues. Germline CDR1 is MGHDK and CDR2 is SYGVNS. The CDR3 sequence is CASSEYERTQPQHF. CDR3 nucleotides: TGTGCCAGCAGTGAATATGAGAGGACCCAGCCCCAGCATTTT.

This clonotype was detected ten times or more. The CDR3 is CASSHRVGELFF. The CDR3 nucleotides read TGTGCCAGCAGTCACAGGGTCGGGGAGCTGTTTTTT. The chain combines TRBV6-1 with TRBJ2-2; D might be TRBD1 (6 bases). The CDR3 covers 12 residues. V was cut by 5 bases and J by 7 bases, with 8 bases left in between. CDR1 MNHNS and CDR2 SASEGT come from the germline V gene.

The chain combines TRBV6-2 or TRBV6-3 with TRBJ1-1; 8 bases align to TRBD1. Trimming removed 6 bases from V and 2 bases from J; junction bases left unmatched: 17. From germline, CDR1 is MNHEY and CDR2 SVGEGT. The CDR3 is made up of 18 amino acids. CDR3 coding DNA: TGTGCCAGCAGGAGAGGGTCGACAGGGGCGGAGGTTAACACTGAAGCTTTCTTT. It specifies CASRRGSTGAEVNTEAFF.

As concerns this clonotype: This sequence may be a read error, since a much larger clone differs from it by one base. This rearrangement joins TRBV2 to TRBJ2-1, with D maybe TRBD2 (5 bases). CDR3 length: 16 amino acids. Germline lookup yields CDR1 SNHLY and CDR2 FYNNEI. The CDR3 sequence: CASRDPEGRPYNGQFF. The CDR3 nucleotides read TGTGCCAGCAGGGACCCAGAGGGCCGCCCATACAATGGGCAGTTCTTC.

This clonotype was detected only a few times. This chain uses TRBV7-8 with TRBJ1-2; D might be TRBD1 (6 bases). The CDR3 has 13 residues. Germline assignment: CDR1 SGHVS and CDR2 FQNEAQ. Trimming left V 3 bases short and J 8 bases short, with 13 bases between. This CDR3 reads CASSFQGSRGYTF. In DNA, the CDR3 is TGTGCCAGCAGCTTCCAGGGGAGTCGGGGCTACACCTTC.

In its sample, this clonotype was seen a few times. The chain carries TRBV6-2 or TRBV6-3 and TRBJ2-7; possible D gene TRBD2, 7 bases. The CDR3 consists of 18 residues. Germline V lookup: CDR1 MNHEY, CDR2 SVGEGT. The V and J ends lost 2 bases and 4 bases respectively, with 24 bases between them. CDR3 sequence (DNA): TGTGCCAGCAGTTACGGCGGGGGCGCGAGTGGCCGATCGTACGAGCAGTACTTC. It encodes CASSYGGGASGRSYEQYF.

Many counts were recorded for this clonotype. The chain has TRBV12-3 or TRBV12-4 and TRBJ2-3; no firm D call. CDR3 size: 15 residues. The V gene lost 5 bases and the J gene lost 4 bases, with 16 bases spanning the gap. The CDR3 is CASSDRAGGPDTQYF. For the CDR3, the DNA is TGTGCCAGCAGTGACCGGGCCGGTGGCCCAGATACGCAGTATTTT.